The rows below give T cell receptor beta chains drawn from one sample of a study of blood T cell repertoires in COVID-19. The method was immunoSEQ multiplex PCR; TCRdb's version includes in-frame clones alone and lacks a portion of them. Found here are 80,000 to 100,000 clones, about 80% of them singletons; the top ten hold approximately 10%. The material sequenced was peripheral blood. The receptors stem from a man in his 70s with active or convalescent COVID-19. Both conserved end residues are part of each CDR3. The order of the fields is V gene, CDR3 length, clone size, D gene, J gene, CDR3 DNA, CDR3 protein. A D gene is named only where the DNA matches it firmly. Rows give clone size only sometimes, using once, few, many, or a class for an expanded clone.

v_call: TRBV9; cdr3_length: 14; clone_size: -; d_call: -; j_call: TRBJ1-2; cdr3_nt: TGTGCCAGCAGCGTAGCAAGTGAGCCCTATGGCTACACCTTC; cdr3_aa: CASSVASEPYGYTF
v_call: TRBV18; cdr3_length: 19; clone_size: -; d_call: TRBD2; j_call: TRBJ2-7; cdr3_nt: TGTGCCAGCTCACCAGCCTTCAAGGCTAGCGGGGGGAGATCCTACGAGCAGTACTTC; cdr3_aa: CASSPAFKASGGRSYEQYF
v_call: TRBV5-5; cdr3_length: 14; clone_size: -; d_call: TRBD2; j_call: TRBJ2-7; cdr3_nt: TGTGCCAGCAGCTTAGGACTAGCGAGCTACGAGCAGTACTTC; cdr3_aa: CASSLGLASYEQYF
v_call: TRBV5-8; cdr3_length: 14; clone_size: -; d_call: -; j_call: TRBJ2-7; cdr3_nt: TGTGCCAGCAGCTTGGTACAGGACTCCTACGAGCAGTACTTC; cdr3_aa: CASSLVQDSYEQYF
v_call: TRBV7-9; cdr3_length: 12; clone_size: -; d_call: -; j_call: TRBJ1-4; cdr3_nt: TGTGCCAGCAGCTTAGTCGGGGAAAAACTGTTTTTT; cdr3_aa: CASSLVGEKLFF
v_call: TRBV27; cdr3_length: 14; clone_size: -; d_call: -; j_call: TRBJ2-7; cdr3_nt: TGTGCCAGCAGTTTGATGGTGGGCTACTACGAGCAGTACTTC; cdr3_aa: CASSLMVGYYEQYF
v_call: TRBV11-3; cdr3_length: 14; clone_size: -; d_call: -; j_call: TRBJ2-1; cdr3_nt: TGTGCCAGCAGACCCCGGACAGAAGATAATGAGCAGTTCTTC; cdr3_aa: CASRPRTEDNEQFF
v_call: TRBV6-5; cdr3_length: 12; clone_size: -; d_call: TRBD1; j_call: TRBJ1-2; cdr3_nt: TGTGCCAGCAGCGGGACAGTCTATGGCTACACCTTC; cdr3_aa: CASSGTVYGYTF
v_call: TRBV27; cdr3_length: 15; clone_size: -; d_call: -; j_call: TRBJ1-3; cdr3_nt: TGTGCCAGCAGTTTTAACAGCCGCTCTGGAAACACCATATATTTT; cdr3_aa: CASSFNSRSGNTIYF
v_call: TRBV2; cdr3_length: 14; clone_size: -; d_call: -; j_call: TRBJ1-1; cdr3_nt: TGTGCCAGCAGTGAAGCGCGGCTGGGGCTTGAAGCTTTCTTT; cdr3_aa: CASSEARLGLEAFF
v_call: TRBV12-3/TRBV12-4; cdr3_length: 13; clone_size: -; d_call: -; j_call: TRBJ2-3; cdr3_nt: TGTGCCAGCAGTTTGGGGAGTGCGGATACGCAGTATTTT; cdr3_aa: CASSLGSADTQYF
v_call: TRBV7-3; cdr3_length: 13; clone_size: -; d_call: TRBD2; j_call: TRBJ2-5; cdr3_nt: TGTGCCAGCAGCTCGGGGGGGAAAGAGACCCAGTACTTC; cdr3_aa: CASSSGGKETQYF
v_call: TRBV27; cdr3_length: 14; clone_size: -; d_call: TRBD1; j_call: TRBJ1-6; cdr3_nt: TGTGCCAGCAGTTCAGGGACAGCAAATTCACCCCTCCACTTT; cdr3_aa: CASSSGTANSPLHF
v_call: TRBV27; cdr3_length: 12; clone_size: once; d_call: -; j_call: TRBJ2-7; cdr3_nt: TGTGCCAGCAGCCTCCCCAGCGGCGAGCAGTACTTC; cdr3_aa: CASSLPSGEQYF
v_call: TRBV30; cdr3_length: 12; clone_size: once; d_call: TRBD1; j_call: TRBJ1-2; cdr3_nt: TGTGCCTGGGCGGGACAGGGGTACGGCTACACCTTC; cdr3_aa: CAWAGQGYGYTF
v_call: TRBV19; cdr3_length: 15; clone_size: -; d_call: -; j_call: TRBJ1-5; cdr3_nt: TGTGCCAGTAGTATGAAAGAGTATAGCAATCAGCCCCAGCATTTT; cdr3_aa: CASSMKEYSNQPQHF
v_call: TRBV5-4; cdr3_length: 15; clone_size: -; d_call: TRBD1; j_call: TRBJ1-2; cdr3_nt: TGTGCCAGCAGCTTGGGCGACAGGGGAGGGGATGGCTACACCTTC; cdr3_aa: CASSLGDRGGDGYTF
v_call: TRBV11-2; cdr3_length: 15; clone_size: -; d_call: TRBD2; j_call: TRBJ2-2; cdr3_nt: TGTGCCAGCAGCTCCGGACTAGCCAACACCGGGGAGCTGTTTTTT; cdr3_aa: CASSSGLANTGELFF
v_call: TRBV7-9; cdr3_length: 17; clone_size: -; d_call: TRBD1; j_call: TRBJ2-2; cdr3_nt: TGTGCCAGCCGCAAGGGACAGGGTCCCGTTAACACCGGGGAGCTGTTTTTT; cdr3_aa: CASRKGQGPVNTGELFF
v_call: TRBV12-3/TRBV12-4; cdr3_length: 12; clone_size: -; d_call: -; j_call: TRBJ1-2; cdr3_nt: TGTGCCAGCAGATTTTCACAGGGAGGCTACACCTTC; cdr3_aa: CASRFSQGGYTF
v_call: TRBV4-1; cdr3_length: 18; clone_size: -; d_call: TRBD2; j_call: TRBJ2-1; cdr3_nt: TGCGCCAGCAGCCAGGGGACTAGGGGGGTCAGCTCCTACAATGAGCAGTTCTTC; cdr3_aa: CASSQGTRGVSSYNEQFF
v_call: TRBV3-1/TRBV3-2; cdr3_length: 16; clone_size: -; d_call: -; j_call: TRBJ2-3; cdr3_nt: TGTGCCAGCAGCCAACGGCTAGCACTGAGCACAGATACGCAGTATTTT; cdr3_aa: CASSQRLALSTDTQYF
v_call: TRBV11-3; cdr3_length: 16; clone_size: once; d_call: -; j_call: TRBJ1-3; cdr3_nt: TGTGCCAGCAGCTTAAATACGCGGGGGACTGGAAACACCATATATTTT; cdr3_aa: CASSLNTRGTGNTIYF
v_call: TRBV24-1; cdr3_length: 16; clone_size: -; d_call: -; j_call: TRBJ1-3; cdr3_nt: TGTGCCACCAGGTCAATGGTGGCCGCCTCTGGAAACACCATATATTTT; cdr3_aa: CATRSMVAASGNTIYF
v_call: TRBV6-6; cdr3_length: 15; clone_size: -; d_call: -; j_call: TRBJ2-4; cdr3_nt: TGTGCCAGCAGTGGAGTGCGGGAAGCCAAAAACATTCAGTACTTC; cdr3_aa: CASSGVREAKNIQYF
v_call: TRBV5-4; cdr3_length: 13; clone_size: -; d_call: -; j_call: TRBJ1-1; cdr3_nt: TGTGCCAGCAGCTTGGACACGAACACTGAAGCTTTCTTT; cdr3_aa: CASSLDTNTEAFF
v_call: TRBV19; cdr3_length: 14; clone_size: -; d_call: -; j_call: TRBJ1-1; cdr3_nt: TGTGCCAGTAACCATGTCGGGGTGAACACTGAAGCTTTCTTT; cdr3_aa: CASNHVGVNTEAFF
v_call: TRBV30; cdr3_length: 15; clone_size: -; d_call: TRBD1; j_call: TRBJ1-3; cdr3_nt: TGTGCCTGGAGTAGACAGGGTTTAGCTGGAAACACCATATATTTT; cdr3_aa: CAWSRQGLAGNTIYF
v_call: TRBV18; cdr3_length: 15; clone_size: -; d_call: TRBD1; j_call: TRBJ2-3; cdr3_nt: TGTGCCAGCTCACCTAGGGGGACAGCCACAGATACGCAGTATTTT; cdr3_aa: CASSPRGTATDTQYF
v_call: TRBV10-3; cdr3_length: 13; clone_size: -; d_call: -; j_call: TRBJ1-3; cdr3_nt: TGTGCCATCAGGGCAAGCTCTGGAAACACCATATATTTT; cdr3_aa: CAIRASSGNTIYF
v_call: TRBV5-4; cdr3_length: 15; clone_size: -; d_call: -; j_call: TRBJ2-1; cdr3_nt: TGTGCCAGCAGCTTGGTGGGAGGCTCCTACAATGAGCAGTTCTTC; cdr3_aa: CASSLVGGSYNEQFF
v_call: TRBV7-2; cdr3_length: 15; clone_size: -; d_call: TRBD1; j_call: TRBJ2-5; cdr3_nt: TGTGCCAGCAGCTCGACAGGGGTGACCCAAGAGACCCAGTACTTC; cdr3_aa: CASSSTGVTQETQYF
v_call: TRBV12-5; cdr3_length: 12; clone_size: -; d_call: -; j_call: TRBJ1-1; cdr3_nt: TGTGCTAGTGGTTTGGCCAGGTTCGAAGTTCTCTTT; cdr3_aa: CASGLARFEVLF
v_call: TRBV2; cdr3_length: 12; clone_size: -; d_call: -; j_call: TRBJ1-2; cdr3_nt: TGTGCCAGCAAGGGCGGGGACTATGGCTACACCTTC; cdr3_aa: CASKGGDYGYTF
v_call: TRBV2; cdr3_length: 15; clone_size: -; d_call: TRBD1; j_call: TRBJ2-2; cdr3_nt: TGTGCCAGCAGTGGACAGGGGGCGAACACCGGGGAGCTGTTTTTT; cdr3_aa: CASSGQGANTGELFF
v_call: TRBV3-1/TRBV3-2; cdr3_length: 15; clone_size: -; d_call: -; j_call: TRBJ1-4; cdr3_nt: TGTGCCAGCAGCCAAACTGTGGGCTTAAATGAAAAACTGTTTTTT; cdr3_aa: CASSQTVGLNEKLFF